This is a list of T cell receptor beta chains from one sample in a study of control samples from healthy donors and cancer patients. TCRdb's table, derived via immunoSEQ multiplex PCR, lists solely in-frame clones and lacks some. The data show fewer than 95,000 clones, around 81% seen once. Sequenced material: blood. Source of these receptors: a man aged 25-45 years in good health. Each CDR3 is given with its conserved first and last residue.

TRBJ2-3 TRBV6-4 CASSDKGQGAADTQYF
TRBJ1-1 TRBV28 CASSLWSGGTEAFF
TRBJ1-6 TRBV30 CAWSPDRVGINSPLHF
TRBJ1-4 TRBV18 CASSPRGISYEKLFF
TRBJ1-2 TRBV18 CASSPGQGKGYTF
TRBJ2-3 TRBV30 CAWSVASGTQYF
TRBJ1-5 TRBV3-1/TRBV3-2 CASSQGTANQPQHF
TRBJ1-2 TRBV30 CAWSRQGAGGYTF
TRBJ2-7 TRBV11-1 CASSLRARAYEQYF
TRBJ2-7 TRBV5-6 CASSLVRGNSYEQYF
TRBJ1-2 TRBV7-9 CASSFDREGMSYTF
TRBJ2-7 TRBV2 CASRQTTGRFYEQYF
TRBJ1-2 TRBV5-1 CASSLGNRQGVFGNYGYTF
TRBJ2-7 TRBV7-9 CASSARTATYEQYF
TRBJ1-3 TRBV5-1 CASSSGTTSSGNTIYF
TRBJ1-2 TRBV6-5 CASRSTGAYGYTF
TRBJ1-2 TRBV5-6 CASSLTGPGYGYTF
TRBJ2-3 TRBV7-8 CASSLAGEADTQYF
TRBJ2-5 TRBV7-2 CASSLITGQGAETQYF
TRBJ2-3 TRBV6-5 CASSYGQNTDTQYF
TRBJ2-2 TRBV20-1 CSAGGPGELFF
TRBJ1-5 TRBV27 CASRRVGSNQPQHF
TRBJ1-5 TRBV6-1 CASSDWEGYSNQPQHF
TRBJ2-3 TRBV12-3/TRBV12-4 CASSPRVTDTQYF
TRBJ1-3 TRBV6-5 CASRGAGNTIYF
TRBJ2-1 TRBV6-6 CASSSTSGGNEQFF
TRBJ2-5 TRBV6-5 CASSTSGLYQETQYF
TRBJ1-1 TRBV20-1 CSASKDAQGPGTEAFF
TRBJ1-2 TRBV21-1 CASSKFRTDYGYTF
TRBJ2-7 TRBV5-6 CASSLAGLAGVRVDEQYF
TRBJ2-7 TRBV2 CASGNYEQYF
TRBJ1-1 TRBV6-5 CASISTGYLDTEAFF
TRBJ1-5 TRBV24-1 CATSQGNQPQHF
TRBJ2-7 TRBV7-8 CASSLDLGLGAEQYF
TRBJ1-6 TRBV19 CASSTRGSGYNSPLHF
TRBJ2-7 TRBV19 CASSLRKTQTGVEQYF
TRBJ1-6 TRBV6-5 CASRRGTLYNSPLHF
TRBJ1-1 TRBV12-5 CASGPLSTGVVNTEAFF
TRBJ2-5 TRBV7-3 CASSLTPSGQETQYF
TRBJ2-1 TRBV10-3 CAISVIAGGNEQFF
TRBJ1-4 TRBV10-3 CAISEVRDEKLFF
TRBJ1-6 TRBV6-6 CASSQGSYNSPLHF